Shown below are 5 T cell receptor beta chains from a single sample sequenced in a study of CD8+ T cells in alopecia areata. Sequencing templates came from extracted RNA that was reverse transcribed into cDNA. Using immunoSEQ multiplex PCR, the repertoire was profiled, and TCRdb retains in-frame clones only, with some absent. The sample consists of about 12,000 clones, roughly three fifths of them appearing once. Individuals with alopecia areata gave both lesional scalp punch biopsies and peripheral blood for collection. Sequencing was done on a sample of skin. These receptors came from a human donor with alopecia areata.

CDR3 sequence (DNA): TGTGCCAGCAGCGTTGGGACAGCCGGTCCCTATGGCTACACCTTC. It is translated as CASSVGTAGPYGYTF. The V call is TRBV5-5, the J call TRBJ1-2, with 7 positions matching TRBD1. Germline V gene sequence: CDR1 SGHKS, CDR2 YYEKEE (reference sequence). This CDR3 has 15 amino acids. J lost 4 bases, V lost 4 bases, and 10 bases had no gene match.

The chain recombines TRBV19 with TRBJ2-7, with D tentatively TRBD1 (6 bases). Per the germline V gene, CDR1 is LNHDA and CDR2 is SQIVND (reference sequence). There are 14 residues in the CDR3. The V and J ends lost 6 bases and 2 bases respectively, with 14 bases between them. The CDR3 region is CASRNREAPYEQYF. The CDR3 region has the DNA TGTGCCAGTAGGAACAGGGAAGCACCCTACGAGCAGTACTTC.

This rearrangement joins TRBV7-8 to TRBJ2-3; TRBD1 or TRBD2 may be the D gene (5 bases each). The CDR3 has 15 amino acids. The germline V gene has CDR1 SGHVS and CDR2 FQNEAQ. V lost 4 bases to trimming and J lost 4 bases, with 15 bases between them. The CDR3 here is CASSSGAASPDTQYF. The CDR3 nucleotides are TGTGCCAGCAGCTCCGGGGCCGCCAGCCCAGATACGCAGTATTTT.

With respect to this clone: Other DNA sequences in the sample encode the same CDR3. V is TRBV7-8 and J is TRBJ2-7; D may be TRBD1 (6 bases). Germline CDR1 SGHVS, CDR2 FQNEAQ. V was cut by 0 bases and J by 3 bases, with 12 bases left in between. The CDR3 loop spans 15 amino acids. The CDR3: CASSLAKGTNYEQYF. The CDR3 DNA is TGTGCCAGCAGCTTAGCGAAAGGGACAAACTACGAGCAGTACTTC.

The rearrangement links TRBV6-1 to TRBJ2-3; either TRBD1 or TRBD2 may supply D (5 bases each). CDR1 and CDR2 from the germline V gene are MNHNS and SASEGT. V shed 10 bases and J shed 6 bases, with 14 bases lying between them. The CDR3 has 12 residues. The CDR3 spells CATTLGVDTQYF. CDR3 sequence (DNA): TGTGCCACCACTCTGGGGGTTGATACGCAGTATTTT.